This T cell receptor beta chain was recovered during a study of T cells in Graves' hyperthyroidism and ophthalmopathy. Findings and limits, study-wide: Most thyroid clonotypes expanded above 0.001 appeared in blood too.

RNA transcripts gave rise to amplified TCR beta CDR3 regions. During a first-round RT-PCR of the TCR CDR3, the HTBI primer set was used. TCRdb recomputed calls from the multiplex PCR reads with MiXCR, one row per CDR3 protein. The table has roughly 570,000 distinct CDR3 sequences, 46% seen once. With 5 bases removed from V and 6 bases from J, the gap between germline ends came to 22 bases. The germline V gene encodes CDR1 LNHNV and CDR2 YYDKDF (reference sequence). This CDR3 spans 16 amino acids. Researchers barred patients who had uncontrolled infection, other autoimmune disease, pregnancy or lactation. Diagnosis relied on clinical symptoms, serum thyroxine and TRAb, thyroid ultrasound and orbital computed tomography. This clonotype has only one observation. The antigen is not known.

Sequencing input: peripheral blood or thyroid tissue (not recorded which). This TCR was recovered from an adult woman with Graves' disease, either hyperthyroidism or ophthalmopathy (not recorded which). The rearrangement joins TRBV15 to TRBJ1-1, with D perhaps matching TRBD1 (5 bases). CDR3 sequence: CATSAGGGVTSAEAFF. The CDR3 bases are TGTGCCACCAGCGCCGGGGGAGGGGTTACGTCCGCTGAAGCTTTCTTT.